Below are 4 T cell receptor beta chains sequenced from a single sample in a study of graft-versus-host responses after intestinal transplantation. Their antigens remain unidentified. Measured with immunoSEQ multiplex PCR; TCRdb has only the in-frame clones, and not every one. Altogether some 130,000 clones are present, around 94% being singletons, with the ten largest covering around 0.16%. Sample: unstimulated CD4+ T cells sorted from spleen or lymph node cells, taken before intestinal transplant. All receptors come from a human donor who received an intestinal transplant.

The chain links TRBV5-4 to TRBJ1-6, with 9 positions matching TRBD1. CDR3 size: 15 residues. Germline trimming cut 9 bases from V and 9 bases from J; bases unmatched to any gene: 13. The germline CDR1 and CDR2 sequences are SGHNT and YYREEE (reference sequence). CDR3 residues: CATHPMGQGSSPLHF. DNA for the CDR3: TGTGCCACCCATCCTATGGGACAGGGCAGTTCACCCCTCCACTTT.

On this clone itself: Other DNA sequences of this sample code for an identical CDR3. The gene calls are TRBV11-3 and TRBJ2-3; no firm D call. The CDR3 runs 15 residues. V was shortened by 2 bases and J by 0 bases, with 9 bases between the two germline ends. Germline V gene data show CDR1 as SGHNT and CDR2 as YENEEA. The CDR3: CASSLRPTSTDTQYF. CDR3 DNA sequence: TGTGCCAGCAGCTTAAGGCCGACTAGCACAGATACGCAGTATTTT.

V gene TRBV5-1 combines with J gene TRBJ2-7; 8 bases map to TRBD2. The CDR3 consists of 14 residues. Unmatched junction bases numbered 10, after V lost 4 bases and J lost 7 bases. CDR1 SGHRS and CDR2 YFSETQ come from the germline V gene. The CDR3 DNA reads as TGCGCCAGCAGCCCCGGGACTAGTCATCTGGAGCAGTACTTC. It translates to CASSPGTSHLEQYF.

J is TRBJ2-7 and V is TRBV5-1, with 9 bases that match TRBD1. CDR3 length: 14 residues. V lost 2 bases and J lost 3; bases outside the gene matches: 3. Germline loops: CDR1 SGHRS, CDR2 YFSETQ. The CDR3, as DNA: TGCGCCAGCAGCTTTGGGGACAGGGACTACGAGCAGTACTTC. It codes for CASSFGDRDYEQYF.